These T cell receptor beta chains were read from a single sample in a study of cytomegalovirus exposure and HLA in healthy donors. Repertoires were generated with immunoSEQ multiplex PCR, while TCRdb's copy carries only in-frame clones and drops some. The repertoire holds 95,000 to 110,000 clones, with about four fifths as singletons. Sequenced sample: PBMCs. The receptors come from a man aged 25 to 45 in good health and CMV-seropositive. The CDR3 runs from the conserved cysteine through the conserved F or W. D genes are given only for firm matches. The listing skips clone size in some rows; elsewhere it reads once, few, many or a size class.

V gene: TRBV6-5; D gene: TRBD1; clone size: .; J gene: TRBJ2-5; CDR3 protein: CASSDGQGQETQYF; CDR3 DNA: TGTGCCAGCAGCGACGGACAGGGGCAAGAGACCCAGTACTTC
V gene: TRBV2; D gene: TRBD1; clone size: .; J gene: TRBJ2-2; CDR3 protein: CASTQGYTGELFF; CDR3 DNA: TGTGCCAGCACACAGGGGTACACCGGGGAGCTGTTTTTT
V gene: TRBV2; D gene: TRBD2; clone size: .; J gene: TRBJ2-3; CDR3 protein: CASSDRTPGGGQYF; CDR3 DNA: TGTGCCAGCAGTGATCGTACCCCGGGGGGTGGGCAGTATTTT
V gene: TRBV15; D gene: TRBD2; clone size: once; J gene: TRBJ2-7; CDR3 protein: CATSRERGVMDEQYF; CDR3 DNA: TGTGCCACCAGCAGAGAGCGGGGGGTAATGGACGAGCAGTACTTC
V gene: TRBV5-1; D gene: .; clone size: .; J gene: TRBJ1-5; CDR3 protein: CASSLGDISNQPQHF; CDR3 DNA: TGCGCCAGCAGCTTGGGGGACATCAGCAATCAGCCCCAGCATTTT
V gene: TRBV5-5; D gene: TRBD1; clone size: .; J gene: TRBJ1-3; CDR3 protein: CASSLGQGAGNTIYF; CDR3 DNA: TGTGCCAGCAGCCTTGGACAGGGGGCTGGAAACACCATATATTTT
V gene: TRBV10-3; D gene: TRBD1; clone size: .; J gene: TRBJ1-3; CDR3 protein: CAARRQGENTIYF; CDR3 DNA: TGTGCCGCCCGGCGACAGGGTGAAAACACCATATATTTT
V gene: TRBV19; D gene: .; clone size: .; J gene: TRBJ1-4; CDR3 protein: CASSMGLRPEKLFF; CDR3 DNA: TGTGCCAGTAGTATGGGACTCCGGCCCGAAAAACTGTTTTTT
V gene: TRBV5-1; D gene: .; clone size: .; J gene: TRBJ2-3; CDR3 protein: CASSPTSTDTQYF; CDR3 DNA: TGCGCCAGCAGCCCAACTAGCACAGATACGCAGTATTTT
V gene: TRBV6-1; D gene: .; clone size: .; J gene: TRBJ1-5; CDR3 protein: CASSGEGGEPQHF; CDR3 DNA: TGTGCCAGCAGTGGAGAGGGGGGGGAGCCCCAGCATTTT
V gene: TRBV5-1; D gene: TRBD2; clone size: .; J gene: TRBJ2-1; CDR3 protein: CASSRGGGARGNEQFF; CDR3 DNA: TGCGCCAGCAGCCGGGGCGGGGGGGCAAGGGGAAATGAGCAGTTCTTC
V gene: TRBV19; D gene: .; clone size: .; J gene: TRBJ2-4; CDR3 protein: CASGIGAKNSQYF; CDR3 DNA: TGTGCCAGCGGGATCGGAGCCAAAAACAGTCAGTACTTC
V gene: TRBV10-1; D gene: .; clone size: .; J gene: TRBJ1-2; CDR3 protein: CASSEVKRGGYTF; CDR3 DNA: TGCGCCAGCAGTGAAGTAAAGCGGGGTGGCTACACCTTC
V gene: TRBV6-5; D gene: .; clone size: few; J gene: TRBJ1-2; CDR3 protein: CASSYDRTRGAIYTF; CDR3 DNA: TGTGCCAGCAGTTACGACAGGACCCGAGGGGCGATCTACACCTTC
V gene: TRBV19; D gene: TRBD2; clone size: .; J gene: TRBJ2-7; CDR3 protein: CASSITTGLTSYEQYF; CDR3 DNA: TGTGCCAGTAGTATAACTACGGGACTAACCTCCTACGAGCAGTACTTC
V gene: TRBV6-1; D gene: .; clone size: once; J gene: TRBJ1-3; CDR3 protein: CASSNRASGNTIYF; CDR3 DNA: TGTGCCAGCAGCAACAGGGCCTCTGGAAACACCATATATTTT
V gene: TRBV9; D gene: .; clone size: .; J gene: TRBJ1-2; CDR3 protein: CASSVDSRAGGYTF; CDR3 DNA: TGTGCCAGCAGCGTAGATTCCAGGGCCGGTGGCTACACCTTC
V gene: TRBV6-5; D gene: .; clone size: once; J gene: TRBJ1-4; CDR3 protein: CASTGSTATNEKLFF; CDR3 DNA: TGTGCCAGCACAGGGTCTACAGCAACTAATGAAAAACTGTTTTTT
V gene: TRBV27; D gene: .; clone size: .; J gene: TRBJ1-2; CDR3 protein: CASSLRQPSNYGYTF; CDR3 DNA: TGTGCCAGCAGTTTACGACAGCCTTCTAACTATGGCTACACCTTC
V gene: TRBV10-1; D gene: .; clone size: .; J gene: TRBJ1-1; CDR3 protein: CASSGSGFPEAFF; CDR3 DNA: TGCGCCAGCAGTGGCTCAGGCTTTCCAGAAGCTTTCTTT
V gene: TRBV7-2; D gene: .; clone size: .; J gene: TRBJ1-6; CDR3 protein: CASSLGQSSYNSPLHF; CDR3 DNA: TGTGCCAGCAGCCTAGGACAGAGCTCCTATAATTCACCCCTCCACTTT
V gene: TRBV7-9; D gene: TRBD2; clone size: .; J gene: TRBJ2-7; CDR3 protein: CSSSPTTSGGYEQYF; CDR3 DNA: TGTTCCAGCAGCCCAACGACTAGCGGGGGCTACGAGCAGTACTTC
V gene: TRBV7-2; D gene: .; clone size: .; J gene: TRBJ1-2; CDR3 protein: CASSSTWTVSNYGYTF; CDR3 DNA: TGTGCCAGCAGCTCTACCTGGACAGTATCTAACTATGGCTACACCTTC
V gene: TRBV5-1; D gene: .; clone size: .; J gene: TRBJ1-1; CDR3 protein: CASTPGVNTEAFF; CDR3 DNA: TGCGCCAGCACGCCGGGAGTGAACACTGAAGCTTTCTTT
V gene: TRBV11-2; D gene: .; clone size: .; J gene: TRBJ1-6; CDR3 protein: CASSRGGNTSPLHF; CDR3 DNA: TGTGCCAGCAGCCGGGGGGGAAACACCTCACCCCTCCACTTT
V gene: TRBV7-3; D gene: TRBD2; clone size: .; J gene: TRBJ2-1; CDR3 protein: CASSPGLALYNEQFF; CDR3 DNA: TGTGCCAGCAGCCCGGGACTAGCGCTATACAATGAGCAGTTCTTC
V gene: TRBV2; D gene: .; clone size: .; J gene: TRBJ1-3; CDR3 protein: CASSVAVRNTIYF; CDR3 DNA: TGTGCCAGCAGTGTGGCGGTAAGGAACACCATATATTTT
V gene: TRBV7-6; D gene: .; clone size: .; J gene: TRBJ1-1; CDR3 protein: CASSLGFRGTNTEAFF; CDR3 DNA: TGTGCCAGCAGCTTGGGGTTTAGGGGAACGAACACTGAAGCTTTCTTT